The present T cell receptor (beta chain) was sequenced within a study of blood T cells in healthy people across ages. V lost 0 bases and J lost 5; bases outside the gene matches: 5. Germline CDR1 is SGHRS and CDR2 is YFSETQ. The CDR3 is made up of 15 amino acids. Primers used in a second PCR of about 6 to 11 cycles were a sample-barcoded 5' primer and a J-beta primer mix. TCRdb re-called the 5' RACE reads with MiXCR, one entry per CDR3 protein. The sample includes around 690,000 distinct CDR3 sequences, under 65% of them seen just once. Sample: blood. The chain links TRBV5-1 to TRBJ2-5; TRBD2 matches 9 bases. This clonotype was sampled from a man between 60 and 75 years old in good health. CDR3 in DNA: TGCGCCAGCAGCTTGGAAGCGGGGGGTGGTGAGACCCAGTACTTC. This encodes CASSLEAGGGETQYF.